This TCR beta chain was found in a study of CXCR3-negative and CXCR3-positive naive CD8 T cells. Study-wide findings and caveats: Comparison of naive subsets found surface CD5 to be comparable, and TCR strength was inferred on the basis of TRB CDR3 properties. A higher hydrophobicity marked the TRB CDR3s of CXCR3-positive naive cells versus CXCR3-negative naive cells.

As concerns this clonotype: The antigen remains undetermined.

CDR3 length equals 14 residues. Germline CDR1 SQVTM, CDR2 ANQGSEA. TRB cDNA was prepared as libraries by UMI-labeled 5' RACE. One entry per CDR3 protein, without DNA, is what TCRdb gives after re-calling the 5' RACE reads. Across 130,000 or so distinct CDR3 sequences, the top ten clones capture 0.25% to 0.35% of the sample. Input material: naive CXCR3- CD8+ T cells from blood. Subset given: CD45RO-CCR7+CD27+CD95- naive CD8+ T cells lacking CXCR3 (TNR3-). The V and J genes are TRBV29-1 and TRBJ2-1; with no DNA, the TCRdb D assignment of TRBD2 cannot be verified. The receptor comes from a human donor in good health. Some clones in this sample may be carry-over from other donors' samples. The CDR3 region is CSVEFAGDYNEQFF.